Below, 31 T cell receptor beta chains from the same sample are listed, as sequenced in a study of OX40 agonist ivuxolimab in advanced cancers. Profiled with immunoSEQ multiplex PCR; TCRdb holds only in-frame clones, not every one. The sample includes about 82,000 clones, around 85% of them seen just once. The starting material was CD4+ or CD8+ T cells sorted from blood, obtained in a trial of the OX40 agonist ivuxolimab. All receptors derive from an adult with an advanced solid tumor such as melanoma, head and neck, liver or kidney cancer.

This clone was seen only once. The rearrangement uses TRBV5-5 and TRBJ2-7, with a possible D match to TRBD1 (5 bases). V was pared by 4 bases and J by 0 bases, with 14 bases between. This CDR3 is built from 15 residues. Germline V gene sequence: CDR1 SGHKS, CDR2 YYEKEE (reference sequence). The chain's CDR3 is CASSRDSAPSYEQYV. The DNA of the CDR3 is TGTGCCAGCAGCCGCGACAGTGCCCCCTCCTACGAGCAGTACGTC.

This chain connects TRBV27 to TRBJ1-6, with a possible D match to TRBD1 (5 bases). V gave up 0 bases and J gave up 0 bases, with 15 bases separating them. Germline V gene lookup returns CDR1 MNHEY and CDR2 SMNVEV (reference sequence). The length of the CDR3 is 19 residues. The DNA for the CDR3 is TGTGCCAGCAGTTTATCTGGGGCAAGGCTGAGCTCCTATAATTCACCCCTCCACTTT. This gives the protein CASSLSGARLSSYNSPLHF.

This rearrangement joins TRBV10-1 to TRBJ2-2, with 9 bases matching TRBD1. This CDR3 has 14 amino acids. Germline V lookup: CDR1 WNHNN, CDR2 SYGVQD (reference sequence). The junction had 6 bases not matched to a gene; V was cut back by 8 bases and J by 5 bases. CDR3 DNA: TGCGCCAGCTTCCGGGACAGGGTAACCGGGGAGCTGTTTTTT. It yields the protein CASFRDRVTGELFF.

This clone was detected only once. The chain joins TRBV20-1 to TRBJ2-7, with D possibly matching TRBD1 (6 bases). Trimming took 5 bases from V and 4 from J, leaving 9 bases between them. The CDR3 runs 11 residues. Germline CDR1 is DFQATT and CDR2 is SNEGSKA (reference sequence). The CDR3 sequence: CSAPQGYEQYV. The DNA for the CDR3 is TGCAGTGCTCCGCAGGGGTACGAGCAGTACGTC.

This chain uses TRBV27 with TRBJ2-7; 10 bases match TRBD2. The CDR3 covers 15 residues. V lost 6 bases, J lost 7 bases, and 12 bases stayed unmatched. Germline V gives CDR1 MNHEY, CDR2 SMNVEV (reference sequence). The CDR3 DNA reads as TGTGCCAGCAGGACTCTAGCGGGGGCGTTGGATGAGCAGTACGTC. This encodes CASRTLAGALDEQYV.

The chain recombines TRBV7-9 with TRBJ2-1, with D maybe TRBD1 (5 bases). V was pared by 5 bases and J by 6 bases, with 14 bases between. The CDR3 extends over 14 amino acids. Per germline, CDR1 SEHNR and CDR2 FQNEAQ (reference sequence). The CDR3 loop is CASSQVWGRNEQFF. CDR3 in DNA: TGTGCCAGCAGCCAGGTTTGGGGCCGCAATGAGCAGTTCTTC. Together with reference TRBV7-9 and TRBJ2-1, the CDR3 gives the full variable domain: DTGVSQNPRHKITKRGQNVTFRCDPISEHNRLYWYRQTLGQGPEFLTYFQNEAQLEKSRLLSDRFSAERPKGSFSTLEIQRTEQGDSAMYLCASSQVWGRNEQFFGPGTRLTVL.

This chain links TRBV6-5 with TRBJ2-7; D may be TRBD2 (5 bases). Germline lookup yields CDR1 MNHEY and CDR2 SVGAGI. Trimming removed 0 bases from V and 6 bases from J, with 9 bases in between. CDR3 length: 13 residues. For the CDR3, the DNA is TGTGCCAGCAGTTACTCGAGAGGGCTCGAGCAGTACGTC. Amino acids: CASSYSRGLEQYV.

The chain recombines TRBV5-1 with TRBJ2-7, with 8 bases aligning to TRBD1. Looked up from germline, CDR1 is SGHRS and CDR2 is YFSETQ. V trimming: 0 bases; J trimming: 1 base; junction bases outside the gene matches: 12. There are 18 residues in the CDR3. This CDR3 reads CASSLEAVVRTGSYEQYF. Here the CDR3 DNA reads TGCGCCAGCAGCTTGGAAGCTGTCGTCCGGACAGGGTCCTACGAGCAGTACTTC. Based on the CDR3 plus reference TRBV5-1 and TRBJ2-7, the full variable domain is KAGVTQTPRYLIKTRGQQVTLSCSPISGHRSVSWYQQTPGQGLQFLFEYFSETQRNKGNFPGRFSGRQFSNSRSEMNVSTLELGDSALYLCASSLEAVVRTGSYEQYFGPGTRLTVT.

The CDR3 reads CASSPGLVNYEQYF. In DNA, the CDR3 is TGTGCCAGCTCACCAGGTCTAGTTAACTACGAGCAGTACTTC. The chain combines TRBV18 with TRBJ2-7, with D unclear. V was cut by 2 bases and J by 3 bases, with 11 bases left in between. The CDR3 has 14 residues. The germline V gene has CDR1 KGHSH and CDR2 LQKENI. The complete variable domain, with remaining parts taken from reference TRBV18 and TRBJ2-7, reads NAGVMQNPRHLVRRRGQEARLRCSPMKGHSHVYWYRQLPEEGLKFMVYLQKENIIDESGMPKERFSAEFPKEGPSILRIQQVVRGDSAAYFCASSPGLVNYEQYFGPGTRLTVT.

The chain has TRBV7-2 and TRBJ1-2; D gene ambiguous. The CDR3 consists of 13 residues. With 3 bases removed from V and 5 bases from J, the gap between germline ends came to 10 bases. Germline V gene sequence: CDR1 SGHTA, CDR2 FQGNSA. The CDR3 protein is CASSFLGRYGYTF. The CDR3 bases are TGTGCCAGCAGCTTCCTCGGACGGTATGGCTACACCTTC.

J is TRBJ1-1 and V is TRBV6-4; maybe TRBD1 (5 bases). Looked up from germline, CDR1 is MRHNA and CDR2 is SNTAGT. The CDR3 has 13 residues. With 5 bases removed from V and 1 base from J, the gap between germline ends came to 8 bases. CDR3 residues: CASSTQGNTEAFF. The CDR3 nucleotides are TGTGCCAGCAGTACTCAGGGGAACACTGAAGCTTTCTTT.

The chain employs TRBV19 and TRBJ1-2; 7 nucleotides agree with TRBD1. Losses at the gene ends were 8 bases for V and 2 bases for J; bases not matched to a gene: 8. Germline lookup yields CDR1 LNHDA and CDR2 SQIVND (reference sequence). The CDR3 extends over 14 amino acids. The CDR3 region is CASATGRRNYGYTF. CDR3 nucleotides: TGTGCCAGTGCGACAGGGCGGCGGAACTATGGCTACACCTTC.

The CDR3 reads CASSVDTNYGYTF. The CDR3 DNA follows: TGTGCCAGCAGCGTAGACACTAACTATGGCTACACCTTC. The chain links TRBV9 to TRBJ1-2; D unresolved. The germline CDR1 and CDR2 sequences are SGDLS and YYNGEE. The length of the CDR3 is 13 residues. The V end was cut by 0 bases, the J end by 0 bases, with 3 bases between.

The V gene is TRBV5-6, the J gene TRBJ2-1; D may match TRBD1 or TRBD2 (5 bases each). Germline CDR1 and CDR2: SGHDT and YYEEEE. Trimming shortened V by 2 bases and J by 5 bases, and 11 bases separated the two germline ends. This CDR3 is 14 amino acids long. CDR3 nucleotide sequence: TGTGCCAGCAGCTTTGGGGGAAGAAACAATGAGCAGTTCTTC. Its protein is CASSFGGRNNEQFF.

Only one count was recorded for this clone. The chain has TRBV7-8 and TRBJ2-7; TRBD2 matches at 10 bases. The CDR3 contains 15 residues. V lost 1 base, J lost 3 bases, and 3 bases stayed unmatched. Germline V gene sequence: CDR1 SGHVS, CDR2 FQNEAQ. As DNA, the CDR3 is TGTGCCAGCAGCTTAGGGCCTAGCGGGAGCTACGAGCAGTACTTC. This codes for CASSLGPSGSYEQYF.

The chain recombines TRBV20-1 with TRBJ1-4; D not certain. The CDR3 has 11 amino acids. CDR1 is DFQATT and CDR2 is SNEGSKA in the germline V gene (reference sequence). Deletions cut 3 bases from V and 8 bases from J, with 7 bases between. This CDR3 is CSASTAEKLFF. CDR3 bases: TGCAGTGCTAGTACAGCAGAAAAACTGTTTTTT.

V and J are TRBV11-2 and TRBJ2-7; 12 nucleotides match TRBD2. Looked up from germline, CDR1 is SGHAT and CDR2 is FQNNGV. The CDR3 contains 14 residues. Trimming took 5 bases from V and 6 from J; bases not matched to a gene: 5. The CDR3 region has the DNA TGTGCCAGCAGCCCGGGACTAGCGGGTAGCGAGCAGTACTTC. Amino acid sequence: CASSPGLAGSEQYF.

A remark on this clone: One junction end does not reproduce the germline sequence, and a read error may be involved. V and J are TRBV7-7 and TRBJ2-3; D unclear. CDR3 length equals 14 residues. The germline gives CDR1 SSHAT, CDR2 FNYEAQ (reference sequence). The CDR3 DNA follows: TGTGCTAGCAGCTTATCCACCTACACAGATACGCAGTATTTT. This sequence encodes CASSLSTYTDTQYF.

The chain couples TRBV5-6 to TRBJ1-4; 7 nucleotides align to TRBD1. The CDR3 spans 14 residues. The ends lost 3 bases at V and 5 bases at J; junction bases unmatched: 4. The V gene's germline CDR1 is SGHDT and CDR2 YYEEEE. The CDR3 DNA is TGTGCCAGCAGCTGGGGGGGACAGAATGAAAAACTGTTTTTT. Translating it yields CASSWGGQNEKLFF.

This clone was counted a few times. This chain uses TRBV2 with TRBJ2-5; 7 nucleotides match TRBD2. The CDR3 loop spans 14 amino acids. Germline trimming cut 7 bases from V and 2 bases from J; bases unmatched to any gene: 7. The germline CDR1 and CDR2 sequences are SNHLY and FYNNEI. Here the CDR3 DNA reads TGTGCCAGCAACGCCCAGCGGGGACAAGAGACCCAGTACTTC. Translation: CASNAQRGQETQYF.

This chain uses TRBV10-3 with TRBJ1-1; D unclear. V was pared by 7 bases and J by 2 bases, with 5 bases between. The CDR3 loop spans 11 amino acids. Germline-derived CDR1 and CDR2 are ENHRY and SYGVKD. CDR3 protein: CAITDNTEAFF. CDR3 in DNA: TGTGCCATCACCGACAACACTGAAGCTTTCTTT.

The genes are TRBV28 and TRBJ1-2; 9 bases match TRBD1. Per the germline V gene, CDR1 is MDHEN and CDR2 is SYDVKM. J was trimmed by 4 bases and V by 8 bases; bases with no gene match: 11. The CDR3 contains 15 residues. The CDR3 bases are TGTGCCAGCTCAACTCCGGGACAGGGAAGCTATGGCTACACCTTC. Encoded protein: CASSTPGQGSYGYTF.

The CDR3 is CASSLSQGITEAFF. The CDR3 nucleotides read TGCGCCAGCAGCCTGTCTCAGGGTATCACTGAAGCTTTCTTT. The V gene is TRBV5-1, the J gene TRBJ1-1; tentatively, D is TRBD1 (5 bases). The CDR3 is 14 residues long. V lost 4 bases, J lost 4 bases, and 14 bases lay in between. Per germline, CDR1 SGHRS and CDR2 YFSETQ.

The chain joins TRBV5-5 to TRBJ1-4; D is undetermined. Germline V gene data show CDR1 as SGHKS and CDR2 as YYEKEE (reference sequence). The CDR3 loop spans 17 amino acids. The V and J ends lost 1 base and 0 bases respectively, with 13 bases between them. CDR3: CASSLTTEYATNEKLFF. CDR3 bases: TGTGCCAGCAGCTTGACAACAGAATACGCAACTAATGAAAAACTGTTTTTT.

V and J are TRBV21-1 and TRBJ2-7; the D call in the table, TRBD1, was not verified against the DNA. TRBV21-1 is shown as a pseudogene. The CDR3 is 15 amino acids. The CDR3 loop is CASIRGDRGRYEQYV. CDR3 coding DNA: TGTGCCAGCATCCGGGGGGACAGGGGGCGGTACGAGCAGTACGTC.

This chain connects TRBV7-2 to TRBJ2-7, with 9 positions matching TRBD2. Germline V CDR1 and CDR2: SGHTA, FQGNSA. The CDR3 sequence is 15 residues long. Unmatched junction bases numbered 3, after V lost 0 bases and J lost 3 bases. The CDR3 protein is CASSLAGTSYYEQYF. CDR3 bases: TGTGCCAGCAGCTTAGCGGGGACTAGCTACTACGAGCAGTACTTC. Variable domain in full (rest from reference TRBV7-2 and TRBJ2-7): GAGVSQSPSNKVTEKGKDVELRCDPISGHTALYWYRQSLGQGLEFLIYFQGNSAPDKSGLPSDRFSAERTGGSVSTLTIQRTQQEDSAVYLCASSLAGTSYYEQYFGPGTRLTVT.

J is TRBJ1-1 and V is TRBV9; 9 bases map to TRBD1. Germline CDR1 SGDLS, CDR2 YYNGEE. The CDR3 extends over 14 amino acids. Losses at the gene ends were 2 bases for V and 7 bases for J; bases not matched to a gene: 6. The CDR3 loop reads CASSVRDREHEAFF. The DNA for the CDR3 is TGTGCCAGCAGCGTCCGGGACAGGGAACATGAAGCTTTCTTT.

V and J are TRBV6-5 and TRBJ1-2; TRBD1 is a possible D gene (5 bases). The V end lost 6 bases, the J end lost 0 bases, and 11 bases lay between the germline ends. Germline CDR1 reads MNHEY; CDR2 reads SVGAGI. CDR3 length equals 14 residues. As DNA, the CDR3 is TGTGCCAGCAGAGAAGGGACTACTAACTATGGCTACACCTTC. It specifies CASREGTTNYGYTF.

This chain links TRBV29-1 with TRBJ1-2; TRBD1 is a possible D gene (5 bases). Germline CDR1 and CDR2: SQVTM and ANQGSEA. Between the trimmed V and J ends, which lost 7 bases and 2 bases, there was a span of 14 bases. The CDR3 consists of 13 residues. The CDR3: CSADTGSNYGYTF. CDR3 in DNA: TGCAGCGCCGATACAGGATCCAACTATGGCTACACCTTC.

The rearrangement uses TRBV27 and TRBJ1-6, with D tentatively TRBD1 (5 bases). CDR3 length: 16 amino acids. Trimming took off 2 bases at V and 6 bases at J, with 14 bases between the two ends. Looked up from germline, CDR1 is MNHEY and CDR2 is SMNVEV (reference sequence). CDR3 coding DNA: TGTGCCAGCAGTTTAATCCGACAGAGTCTTAATTCACCCCTCCACTTT. It encodes CASSLIRQSLNSPLHF.

CDR3 bases: TGCGCCAGCACCTCTCAGGAGGCAGACTATGGCTACACCTTC. This encodes CASTSQEADYGYTF. The genes are TRBV23-1 and TRBJ1-2, with D unclear. TRBV23-1 is identified as an open reading frame with a role that is uncertain. There are 14 residues in the CDR3. The V gene lost 7 bases and the J gene lost 3 bases, with 15 bases spanning the gap.